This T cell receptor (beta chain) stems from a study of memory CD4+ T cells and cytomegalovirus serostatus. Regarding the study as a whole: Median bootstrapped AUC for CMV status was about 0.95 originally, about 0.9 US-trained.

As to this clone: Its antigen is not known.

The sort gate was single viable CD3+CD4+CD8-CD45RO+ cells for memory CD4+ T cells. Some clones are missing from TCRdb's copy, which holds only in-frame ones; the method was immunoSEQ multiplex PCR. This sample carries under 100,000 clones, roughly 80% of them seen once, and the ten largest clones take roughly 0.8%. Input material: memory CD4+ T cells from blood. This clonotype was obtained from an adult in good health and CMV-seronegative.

Written as DNA, the CDR3 is TGTGCCAGCAGCTTATCAATTGGGTCGCCCTCATGGGGTGAAAAACTGTTTTTT. As protein: CASSLSIGSPSWGEKLFF. V gene TRBV7-6 combines with J gene TRBJ1-4; D is unresolved. In germline, CDR1 is SGHVS, CDR2 FNYEAQ. This CDR3 comprises 18 residues. Trimming removed 2 bases at V and 7 bases at J, with 23 bases between.